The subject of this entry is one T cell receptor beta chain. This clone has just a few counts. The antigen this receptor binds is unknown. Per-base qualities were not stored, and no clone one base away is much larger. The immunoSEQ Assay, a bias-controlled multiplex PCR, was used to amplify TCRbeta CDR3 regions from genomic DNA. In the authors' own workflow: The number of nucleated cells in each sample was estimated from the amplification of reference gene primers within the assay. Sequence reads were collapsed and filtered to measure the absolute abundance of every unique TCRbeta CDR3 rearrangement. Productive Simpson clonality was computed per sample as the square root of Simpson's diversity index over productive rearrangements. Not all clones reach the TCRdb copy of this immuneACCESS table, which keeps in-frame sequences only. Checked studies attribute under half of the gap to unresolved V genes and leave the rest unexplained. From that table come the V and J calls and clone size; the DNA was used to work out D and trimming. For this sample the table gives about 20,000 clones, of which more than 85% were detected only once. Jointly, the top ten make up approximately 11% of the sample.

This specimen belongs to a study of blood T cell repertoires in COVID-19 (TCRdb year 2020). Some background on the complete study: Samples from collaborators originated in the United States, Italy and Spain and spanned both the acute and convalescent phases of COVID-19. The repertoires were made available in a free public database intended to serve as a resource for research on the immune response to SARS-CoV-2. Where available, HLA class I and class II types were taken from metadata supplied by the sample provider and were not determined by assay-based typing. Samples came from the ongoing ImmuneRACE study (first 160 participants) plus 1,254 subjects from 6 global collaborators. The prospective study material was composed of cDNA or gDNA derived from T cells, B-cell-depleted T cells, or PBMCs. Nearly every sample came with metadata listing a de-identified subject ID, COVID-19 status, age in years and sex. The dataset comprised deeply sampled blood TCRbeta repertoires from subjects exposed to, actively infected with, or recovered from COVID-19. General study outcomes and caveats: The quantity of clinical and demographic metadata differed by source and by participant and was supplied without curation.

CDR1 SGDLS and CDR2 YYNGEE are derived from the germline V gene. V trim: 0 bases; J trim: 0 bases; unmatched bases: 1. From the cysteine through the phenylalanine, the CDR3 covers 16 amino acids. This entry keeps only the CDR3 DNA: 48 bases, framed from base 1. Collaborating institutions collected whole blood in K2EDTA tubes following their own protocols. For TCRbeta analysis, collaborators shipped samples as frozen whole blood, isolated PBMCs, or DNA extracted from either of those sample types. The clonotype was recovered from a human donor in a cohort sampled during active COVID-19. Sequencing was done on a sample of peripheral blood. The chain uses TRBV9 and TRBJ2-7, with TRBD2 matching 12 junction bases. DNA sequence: TGTGCCAGCAGCGTAGGACTAGCGGGAGCCTCCTACGAGCAGTACTTC. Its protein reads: CASSVGLAGASYEQYF.